The entry below describes one T cell receptor beta chain. Its antigen is not known. This entry belongs to a study of identical twins. Points from the study as a whole: Those out-of-frame alpha sequences shared by twins showed an excess of low generation probability.

From the 5' RACE reads, TCRdb called clonotypes with MiXCR, one entry per CDR3 protein. The table records about 470,000 distinct CDR3 sequences, 24% of them present only once. V lost 6 bases to trimming and J lost 5 bases; unmatched junction nucleotides: 7. The CDR3 has 14 amino acids. The same sample was also used in a study of T cells expressing NK-cell markers. According to that study: Out of eight donors sequenced, seven tested HCMV-seropositive and the remaining one seronegative.

This TCR was recovered from a young woman in good health. The chain recombines TRBV12-3 or TRBV12-4 with TRBJ2-5; TRBD1 agrees at 9 bases. Specimen: CD4+ T cells sorted from blood. CDR3: CASRTGGFGETQYF. The CDR3 DNA is TGTGCCAGCAGGACAGGGGGTTTTGGGGAGACCCAGTACTTC.